This TCR beta chain was recorded in a study of cytomegalovirus exposure and HLA in healthy donors. Study background: A later analysis reported the same platform for the approximately 110 validation repertoires and the roughly 700 first-cohort repertoires. Findings and limits, study-wide: It was reported that the classifier diagnosed cytomegalovirus status with high specificity and sensitivity in both the original and validation cohorts.

This clone is a singleton in its sample. What it binds is unknown. V lost 1 base and J lost 1; bases outside the gene matches: 9. The CDR3 has 18 residues. CDR1 SGDLS and CDR2 YYNGEE come from the germline V gene. The study drew the donors from its approximately 120-subject validation cohort, separate from the roughly 710-subject first cohort. This table comes from immunoSEQ multiplex PCR, and its TCRdb copy is limited to in-frame clones, with some not included. The sample includes 140,000 or so clones, roughly 89% seen only once; the top ten take over 8.5%. The chain recombines TRBV9 with TRBJ2-2, with 8 bases identical to TRBD2. Sequences were obtained from PBMCs. The sequence derives from a woman younger than 30 in good health and CMV-seropositive. The CDR3 protein is CASSVLYGGARNTGELFF. Here the CDR3 DNA reads TGTGCCAGCAGCGTACTCTACGGGGGGGCCCGGAACACCGGGGAGCTGTTTTTT.